This is a list of T cell receptor beta chains from one sample in a study of T cell responses to AZD1222 COVID-19 vaccine. Data came from immunoSEQ multiplex PCR; TCRdb stores just in-frame clones and leaves some out. The sample consists of 100,000 or so clones, just under 90% of them appearing once. The starting material was peripheral blood, obtained on day 0 of AZD1222 vaccination. The receptors derive from an adult in good health. The conserved cysteine and the conserved F or W are not part of the CDR3 here.

v_call: TRBV5-1; cdr3_aa: ASSWGSGELF
v_call: TRBV19; cdr3_aa: ASSHRTQQETQY
v_call: TRBV28; cdr3_aa: ASSRSYEQY
v_call: TRBV9; cdr3_aa: ASSVRGLGANEQF
v_call: TRBV19; cdr3_aa: ASRETGVLEQY
v_call: TRBV9; cdr3_aa: ASSVKGVTGTEAF
v_call: TRBV6-5; cdr3_aa: ASSPGFGGRETQY
v_call: TRBV18; cdr3_aa: ASSTTRGRSEKLF
v_call: TRBV6-5; cdr3_aa: ASSYPNYGYT
v_call: TRBV2; cdr3_aa: ASRDRTQETQY
v_call: TRBV30; cdr3_aa: AWKGGQGALSMYGYT
v_call: TRBV7-3; cdr3_aa: ASSPRTGSVDTQY
v_call: TRBV25-1; cdr3_aa: ATSLNLAYEQY
v_call: TRBV28; cdr3_aa: ASSQWDSRPYEQY
v_call: TRBV6-5; cdr3_aa: ASSSGTVRNSPLH
v_call: TRBV4-1; cdr3_aa: ASSQTPGTGQF
v_call: TRBV28; cdr3_aa: ASRLTGIIGYT
v_call: TRBV3-1/TRBV3-2; cdr3_aa: ASSQEPGEQF
v_call: TRBV28; cdr3_aa: ASSLSGSNQPQH
v_call: TRBV6-6; cdr3_aa: ASSYPEREPVNEQF
v_call: TRBV19; cdr3_aa: ASSWSGQGSYNEQF